This TCR beta chain was captured by sequencing in a study of T cell repertoires in cytomegalovirus infection. Looking at the study overall: In the study, CMV epitopes included recently identified HLA-C-restricted and well-studied HLA-B-restricted ones. In public TCR beta signatures, there were indications of both CMV infection and matching HLA type. General study results and limits: There were HLA-C-restricted CMV-specific TCR beta clonotypes dominating the ex vivo response.

TCRdb re-analysed the reads in MiXCR, keeping a single row per CDR3 protein. The sample carries some 920,000 distinct CDR3 sequences, around a third recorded once. Germline V gives CDR1 SGHVS, CDR2 FNYEAQ. The CDR3 sequence is 14 residues long. The germline V and J ends were trimmed by 1 base and 4 bases, with 10 bases remaining between them. Many counts were recorded for this clonotype. Its antigen is not identified. The J gene is TRBJ1-2, the V gene TRBV7-6; D uncertain. This TCR came from a human donor in good health (CMV status not recorded). Some clones in this sample may be carry-over from other donors' samples. The material was cultured CD8+ T cells from PBMCs, obtained from culture after CMV antigen stimulation. The CDR3 DNA reads as TGTGCCAGCAGCTTAGAGGAGGCCACCTATGGCTACACCTTC. This sequence encodes CASSLEEATYGYTF.